These 15 T cell receptor beta chains share one sample of origin, sequenced in a study of blood T cells in healthy people across ages. The second PCR ran roughly 6 to 12 cycles with a sample-barcoded 5' primer and J-beta primers. Via MiXCR, TCRdb re-called the 5' RACE reads, giving one row per CDR3 protein. This table has some 860,000 distinct CDR3 sequences, roughly 50% appearing once. Input material: blood. The receptors shown here come from a man in his forties or fifties in good health.

This chain connects TRBV20-1 to TRBJ1-2, with D uncertain. The CDR3 sequence is 14 residues long. In germline, CDR1 is DFQATT, CDR2 SNEGSKA (reference sequence). V lost 0 bases to trimming and J lost 4 bases, with 12 bases between them. CDR3 residues: CSARDQNRLYGYTF. The CDR3 DNA reads TGCAGTGCTAGAGATCAGAACAGACTCTATGGCTACACCTTC.

The chain joins TRBV20-1 to TRBJ2-1; D remains unclear. Germline V gene sequence: CDR1 DFQATT, CDR2 SNEGSKA (reference sequence). Trimming pared 1 base from V and 0 bases from J, leaving 7 bases between. This CDR3 is built from 14 residues. The CDR3, as DNA: TGCAGTGCTAGAGTAATAAGCTCCTACAATGAGCAGTTCTTC. Encoded protein: CSARVISSYNEQFF.

Many counts were recorded for this clonotype. One end of the junction does not line up with germline, which may come from a read error. The chain joins TRBV4-3 to TRBJ2-3; D might be TRBD1 (6 bases). Germline CDR1 reads LGHNA; CDR2 reads YSLEER. The CDR3 is 11 amino acids. The CDR3 sequence: CASSQGDTQYF. DNA for the CDR3: TGTGCCAGCAGCCAGGGGGATACGCAGTATTTT.

The chain combines TRBV7-8 with TRBJ2-7; no clear D. The CDR3 loop spans 16 amino acids. Germline CDR1 reads SGHVS; CDR2 reads FQNEAQ. V lost 1 base and J 7 bases, leaving 20 bases between the germline ends. The CDR3 bases are TGTGCCAGCAGCTTAGAGGATGGAAACCTTTACAATGAGCAGTACTTC. Its protein product is CASSLEDGNLYNEQYF.

As for this clonotype: At one boundary the junction diverges from the germline segment, which might be a read error. The chain links TRBV9 to TRBJ2-6, with TRBD2 identical over 7 bases. Germline V gene data show CDR1 as SGDLS and CDR2 as YYNGEE. The CDR3 contains 19 residues. CDR3 loop: CASSVLSWGGLSGANVPTF. The CDR3 DNA follows: TGTGCCAGCAGCGTTTTGTCTTGGGGGGGACTTTCTGGGGCCAACGTCCCGACTTTC.

This sequence joins TRBV12-3 or TRBV12-4 and TRBJ1-2; maybe TRBD1 (5 bases). V was clipped by 3 bases and J by 0 bases, with 11 bases between them. This CDR3 contains 15 residues. For the CDR3, the DNA is TGTGCCAGCAGTTTGCGGGGCAACTCTAACTATGGCTACACCTTC. It encodes CASSLRGNSNYGYTF.

The chain employs TRBV7-2 and TRBJ2-1; 11 bases line up with TRBD2. This CDR3 comprises 15 residues. Germline-derived CDR1 and CDR2 are SGHTA and FQGNSA. Trimming at V came to 5 bases and at J to 5 bases, leaving 5 bases not matched to a gene. The CDR3 DNA reads as TGTGCCAGCAGCCCCCCTAGCGGGGGGAACAATGAGCAGTTCTTC. Translation gives CASSPPSGGNNEQFF.

The genes are TRBV11-1 and TRBJ2-3; 9 bases map to TRBD2. V trimming: 6 bases; J trimming: 2 bases; junction bases outside the gene matches: 9. The CDR3 loop spans 16 amino acids. Germline V gene sequence: CDR1 SGHAT, CDR2 FQDESV (reference sequence). CDR3 sequence reads: CASRPLAGGITDTQYF. CDR3 sequence (DNA): TGTGCCAGCAGACCCCTTGCGGGAGGGATCACAGATACGCAGTATTTT. The entire variable domain, with the rest obtained from reference TRBV11-1 and TRBJ2-3, is as follows: EAEVAQSPRYKITEKSQAVAFWCDPISGHATLYWYRQILGQGPELLVQFQDESVVDDSQLPKDRFSAERLKGVDSTLKIQPAELGDSAMYLCASRPLAGGITDTQYFGPGTRLTVL.

With respect to this clonotype: At one of its ends the junction is not consistent with the germline gene, which may arise from a read error. This chain connects TRBV9 to TRBJ2-4, with D tentatively TRBD1 or TRBD2 (6 bases each). The V gene's germline CDR1 is SGDLS and CDR2 YYNGEE. The CDR3 runs 15 residues. CDR3 bases: TGTGTCAGCAGCGTAGGGGGACTAGCCAAAAACATTCAGTACTTC. Amino acids: CVSSVGGLAKNIQYF.

The rearrangement links TRBV15 to TRBJ2-1; 8 bases agree with TRBD1. The length of the CDR3 is 18 residues. CDR1 is LNHNV and CDR2 is YYDKDF in the germline V gene (reference sequence). V lost 3 bases, J lost 5 bases, and 15 bases stayed unmatched. The CDR3 reads CATSRGTGLAFQNNEQFF. CDR3 DNA sequence: TGTGCCACCAGCAGGGGGACAGGTCTGGCATTCCAAAACAATGAGCAGTTCTTC.

J is TRBJ1-1 and V is TRBV4-2; D unclear. CDR1 and CDR2 (germline): LGHNA, YNFKEQ. This CDR3 is built from 14 residues. Trimming took off 3 bases at V and 0 bases at J, with 8 bases between the two ends. CDR3 bases: TGTGCCAGCAGCCATGAGTCGGTGAACACTGAAGCTTTCTTT. Amino acid sequence: CASSHESVNTEAFF.

There are a few counts of this clonotype. J is TRBJ2-3 and V is TRBV7-6, with 8 nucleotides matching TRBD2. This CDR3 region has 16 residues. The germline CDR1 and CDR2 sequences are SGHVS and FNYEAQ. The J segment lost 6 bases and the V segment lost 1 base, leaving 9 bases of the junction unmatched. Here the CDR3 reads CASSLGAAGGVDTQYF. The CDR3 DNA reads TGTGCCAGCAGCTTAGGGGCGGCGGGAGGTGTGGATACGCAGTATTTT.

This clonotype was picked up one time. Compared with germline, one end of the junction differs, possibly owing to a read error. The chain recombines TRBV6-1 with TRBJ1-2; the D gene is possibly TRBD1 (5 bases). Germline lookup yields CDR1 MNHNS and CDR2 SASEGT. CDR3 length equals 15 residues. Here the CDR3 reads CASSEAGGFDYGYTF. In DNA form, the CDR3 reads TGTGCCAGCAGTGAAGCGGGGGGGTTCGACTATGGTTACACCTTC.

The V call is TRBV7-2, the J call TRBJ1-5; 8 positions match TRBD1. V dropped 3 bases and J dropped 6; count of bases not matched to a gene: 16. The CDR3 covers 18 residues. The germline CDR1 and CDR2 sequences are SGHTA and FQGNSA. CDR3 loop: CASSLSWQGARCGQPQHF. In DNA, the CDR3 is TGTGCCAGCAGCTTGAGCTGGCAGGGGGCTCGTTGTGGTCAGCCCCAGCATTTT.

Turning to this clonotype: A read error may account for a junction end that differs from germline. This chain connects TRBV18 to TRBJ2-3; 7 positions agree with TRBD1. The V gene's germline CDR1 is KGHSH and CDR2 LQKENI. The CDR3 loop spans 17 amino acids. CDR3 DNA sequence: TGTGCCAGCCCACCCGGCGACAGGGTTTTATTGACAGATACGCAGTATTTT. This sequence encodes CASPPGDRVLLTDTQYF.